What follows are 12 T cell receptor beta chains derived from one specimen sequenced in a study of glioma-infiltrating T cells. Amplification of TCR alpha and beta CDR3 regions from RNA used iRepertoire nested multiplex PCR. TCRdb itself ran the multiplex PCR reads through MiXCR, one entry per CDR3 protein. The sample has about 180,000 distinct CDR3 sequences, about 47% seen once; the top ten hold around 5.3%. Sequencing was done on a sample of glioma tissue, nonneoplastic brain tissue, or PBMCs (not recorded which). These receptor sequences come from a human donor with low-grade glioma or glioblastoma, undergoing nonglioma brain surgery, or in good health (not recorded which).

Details on this clonotype: A much larger clone sits a single nucleotide away, making a read error possible. This chain uses TRBV12-3 or TRBV12-4 with TRBJ1-1, with D unresolved. V was trimmed by 4 bases and J by 5 bases, leaving 17 bases between them. The CDR3 totals 15 residues. CDR3 in amino acids: CASSSSSLRGTEAFF. CDR3 DNA: TGTGCCAGCAGTTCCTCGTCCCTACGGGGTACTGAAGCTTTCTTT.

A remark on this clonotype: A clone one base away is much larger, so this may be a read error. The chain has TRBV2 and TRBJ2-1; the D gene is possibly TRBD2 (5 bases). CDR3 length: 16 amino acids. V was clipped by 1 base and J by 0 bases, with 10 bases between them. Germline-derived CDR1 and CDR2 are SNHLY and FYNNEI. The CDR3: CASSEGRIISYNEQFF. CDR3 nucleotide sequence: TGTGCCAGCAGTGAAGGGAGGATTATCTCCTACAATGAGCAGTTCTTC.

This clonotype was found many times. The chain is built from TRBV20-1 and TRBJ2-5; 10 bases line up with TRBD1. Germline CDR1 reads DFQATT; CDR2 reads SNEGSKA (reference sequence). The junction had 11 bases not matched to a gene; V was cut back by 4 bases and J by 0 bases. The CDR3 extends over 17 amino acids. CDR3 loop: CSAITGTGVKYQETQYF. In nucleotides, the CDR3 is TGCAGTGCTATAACCGGGACAGGGGTCAAGTACCAAGAGACCCAGTACTTC.

A remark on this clonotype: A clone one base away is much larger, so this may be a read error. The gene calls are TRBV27 and TRBJ2-1; D may be TRBD2 (5 bases). Germline CDR1 reads MNHEY; CDR2 reads SMNVEV (reference sequence). The CDR3 has 13 amino acids. CDR3 DNA: TGTGCCAGCGGTTTCGGATCGGGGAATGAGCAGTTCTTC. It translates to CASGFGSGNEQFF.

In its sample, this clonotype was seen a few times. The J gene is TRBJ1-5, the V gene TRBV12-3 or TRBV12-4; weak D call: TRBD1 (5 bases). The CDR3 contains 12 residues. Trimming removed 3 bases at V and 9 bases at J, with 9 bases between. Written as DNA, the CDR3 is TGTGCCAGCAGTTTGGTGAGGGGGCCCCAGCATTTT. As protein: CASSLVRGPQHF.

The rearrangement uses TRBV9 and TRBJ2-3; TRBD2 is a possible D gene (6 bases). CDR3 length equals 15 residues. Trimming took 1 base from V and 3 from J, leaving 12 bases between them. Germline CDR1 SGDLS, CDR2 YYNGEE. The CDR3 nucleotides are TGTGCCAGCAGCGTACAGGGAGGAAGGACAGATACGCAGTATTTT. Its translation is CASSVQGGRTDTQYF. Variable domain in full (rest from reference TRBV9 and TRBJ2-3): DSGVTQTPKHLITATGQRVTLRCSPRSGDLSVYWYQQSLDQGLQFLIQYYNGEERAKGNILERFSAQQFPDLHSELNLSSLELGDSALYFCASSVQGGRTDTQYFGPGTRLTVL.

The chain links TRBV5-1 to TRBJ1-1; D not certain. CDR1 and CDR2 (germline): SGHRS, YFSETQ. V was trimmed by 0 bases and J by 1 base, leaving 10 bases between them. The CDR3 runs 15 residues. The CDR3 is CASSLEANKNTEAFF. DNA of the CDR3: TGCGCCAGCAGCTTGGAGGCAAACAAGAACACTGAAGCTTTCTTT.

The chain links TRBV29-1 to TRBJ2-1; D unresolved. The CDR3 totals 14 residues. Germline CDR1 reads SQVTM; CDR2 reads ANQGSEA. The CDR3 loop is CRVFVTSSYNEQFF. As DNA, the CDR3 is TGCAGGGTGTTCGTGACTTCCTCGTACAATGAGCAGTTCTTC.

This clonotype appeared once. This chain uses TRBV28 with TRBJ1-5; D unclear. Germline CDR1 reads MDHEN; CDR2 reads SYDVKM. V lost 7 bases, J lost 7 bases, and 20 bases lay in between. This CDR3 is built from 15 residues. The CDR3 DNA reads TGTGCCAGCATTACCCTGACATACTTTAACCAGCCCCAGCATTTT. Amino acid sequence: CASITLTYFNQPQHF.

The CDR3 coding sequence is TGTGACACATCGACAGGGGGACTTGAAGCTTTCTTT. Translating gives CDTSTGGLEAFF. This chain links TRBV19 with TRBJ1-1; 9 nucleotides match TRBD1. The germline V gene encodes CDR1 LNHDA and CDR2 SQIVND (reference sequence). This CDR3 comprises 12 residues.

For this clonotype: A read error is possible here, since a much larger clone lies one base away. The chain is built from TRBV29-1 and TRBJ2-3; possible D gene TRBD1, 6 bases. Germline V gives CDR1 SQVTM, CDR2 ANQGSEA. The CDR3 covers 14 residues. V was shortened by 3 bases and J by 5 bases, with 15 bases between the two germline ends. The CDR3 DNA sequence: TGCAGCGTTGATCAGTGGACAGAACAAGATACGCAGTATTTT. It yields the protein CSVDQWTEQDTQYF.

Points on this clonotype: It may be a read error: a sequence one base away is much more abundant. The chain joins TRBV7-2 to TRBJ1-2; possibly TRBD1 for D (6 bases). The germline V and J ends were trimmed by 1 base and 9 bases, with 12 bases remaining between them. This CDR3 region has 13 residues. Germline assignment: CDR1 SGHTA and CDR2 FQGNSA. CDR3 DNA sequence: TGTGCCAGCAGCTTAGAGGGGGTTCAGTGCTACACCTTC. It specifies CASSLEGVQCYTF.